The T cell receptor (beta chain) under discussion was sequenced for a study of cytomegalovirus exposure and HLA in healthy donors (dated by TCRdb to 2015 to 2018). As for the study more broadly: An earlier analysis of approximately 600 of the donors reported approximately 290 Gb of sequence data and more than 90 million unique TCR beta sequences from about 180 million T cells. Across about 380 genotyped donors of the cohort, an average of 235,054 unique TCR beta nucleotide sequences per donor were sequenced, and approximately 17% of those sequences were non-productive. To predict cytomegalovirus infection status, the study brought together high-throughput TCR immunosequencing, statistical association of individual TCRs with disease status, and machine learning. Rather than drawing on any new phenotypic data, the later analysis identified candidate immune exposures from TCR beta sequences and the way those sequences occurred across donors. Around 320 gigabases of sequencing data and approximately 85 million unique TCR sequences were included in an early release covering about 700 HLA-typed donors. The study used immunosequencing to profile the T cell repertoires of some 600 subjects and linked those repertoires to cytomegalovirus serostatus. A separate validation cohort of 100 to 150 different subjects was used in addition to the approximately 670-subject first cohort. Typing coverage varied by locus: roughly 629-640 donors for A, B, C, DRB1 and DQB1; about 520 for DQA1; approximately 610 for DPA1; approximately 450 for DPB1. Four to six DR-DQ haplotypes were handled as single units for association and clustering, since linkage in the cohort was strong. Donor age, sex, ethnicity and CMV serostatus were compiled together with the repertoire data. A later analysis re-analyzed previously published TCR beta repertoires from hundreds of donors and added high-resolution HLA genotyping to study TCR occurrence patterns. Genome-wide SNP genotypes for about three fifths of the roughly 670 donors were used in a later genetic analysis, which treated that subset as a discovery cohort. Of the 350 to 450 genotyped donors, 75% to 85% were placed in the genetic ancestry cluster associated with self-reported Caucasian donors. All discovery cohort repertoires had been generated using a single sequencing platform. The aim of the study was to test whether cataloging public T cell receptors could identify signatures of past pathogen exposure. HLA typing included class I and class II loci at four-digit resolution. An earlier analysis of 500 to 650 of the donors applied high-throughput TCR beta sequencing to assess whether each TCR beta V gene segment acted as functional or pseudogenic.

Germline trimming: 6 bases from V, 2 bases from J; junction bases outside gene matches: 3. Measured from the cysteine to the phenylalanine, the CDR3 is 14 residues long. Only CDR3 DNA is held: 42 bases, read in frame from base 1. CDR1 MNHNS and CDR2 SASEGT were looked up in the germline V gene. The library was generated by the immunoSEQ multiplex PCR assay. A mixture of 60 forward primers for TCR Vbeta segments and 13 reverse primers for TCR Jbeta segments was used in the multiplex PCR. Amplification of the CDR3 region of rearranged TCR beta genes was performed with a multiplex PCR assay on genomic DNA. The amplified TCR beta libraries were sequenced on the Illumina HiSeq System as 87-base-pair reads. As for how the authors treated the data: A later analysis counted 75 million to 100 million unique TCR beta chains across the 650 to 700 repertoires, and around 12 million of these chains were shared by at least two donors. Raw reads were error-corrected and collapsed into unique sequences by a nearest-neighbor algorithm in which closely related sequences were merged to remove PCR and sequencing errors. Alignment of CDR3 sequences to IMGT reference sequences was used to assign V, D and J gene segments. For a sequence to be retained, a match of at least six nucleotides to both a V gene segment and a J gene segment was required. Rearrangements were classified as productive when the CDR3 lacked stop codons and remained in frame with V and J, and all other rearrangements were classified as non-productive. CDR3 was defined by IMGT convention, running from the second conserved V-encoded cysteine to the conserved J-encoded phenylalanine. In an earlier analysis of roughly 610 of the donors, sequences lacking an unambiguous match to a single V gene segment were excluded. An earlier analysis of 450 to 650 of the donors called V segments functional above 56.7% productive rearrangements and segregating when the between-donor standard deviation exceeded 5%. A statistical classification framework was built to diagnose cytomegalovirus status from the catalog of TCR beta chain sequences. V and J gene assignment, in a later analysis, came from comparing TCR nucleotide sequences with IMGT/GENE-DB human TR gene sequences. In a later analysis, CDR3 sequences and most-parsimonious VDJ recombination scenarios were assigned using the TCRdist pipeline. In a later analysis, every TCR beta chain was defined by the combination of its CDR3 amino acid sequence and its V-gene family, and reads without a unique V-gene family were dropped. To address suspected cross-contamination and a sequencing artifact, a later analysis removed 450 to 700 highly shared, low-generation-probability nucleotide sequences. In a later analysis, a clonal expansion index was calculated for each public chain from normalized within-repertoire ranks of inferred template counts. In a later analysis, generation probabilities were computed with a VDJ recombination model fitted to out-of-frame rearrangements, and the resulting probabilities were checked against IGoR. In a later analysis, TCR-TCR, TCR-HLA and TCR-CMV co-occurrence was scored with hypergeometric tests, and a repertoire-size bias correction was applied to TCR pairs. In a later analysis, false discovery rates were estimated by permuting HLA or CMV assignments 20 times. In a later analysis, co-occurring TCRs were grouped with DBSCAN, and TCRdist sequence similarity was added when clustering was performed within HLA-allele-positive subsets. For co-occurrence clustering, repertoires with fewer than 30,000 or more than 120,000 public chains were excluded, along with roughly 5 repertoires with anomalous nucleotide sharing. TCRdb mirrors the immuneACCESS table, restricted to in-frame sequences. Some clones are absent from its copies; in checked studies, under half trace to an unresolved V gene, and the reason for the others is unknown. That table supplies the V and J calls and clone size; D and trimming were determined from the DNA. The sample table records roughly 100,000 clones; 71% of these occur just once. The top ten hold approximately 2.8% of the sample.

Note on this clone: Its specific antigen is unknown. One base away there is no much larger clone; base qualities are not given.

The cohort consisted of fewer than 700 healthy bone marrow donors. All cohort members were sampled while nominally healthy, although unrecorded immune exposures were likely present. The donor tested CMV seronegative and was one of the 352 seronegative cohort members. A peripheral blood sample was provided by each donor, and peripheral blood mononuclear cells were used for TCR beta sequencing. The Qiagen DNeasy Blood Extraction Kit was used to extract genomic DNA from the blood cell samples. Points the paper makes about the study in general: A later analysis found that HLA-associated TCR beta chains were more clonally expanded and had lower generation probabilities than equally common non-associated chains. A later analysis reported that several top co-occurrence clusters appeared linked to parvovirus B19, influenza, CMV and Epstein-Barr virus. According to the authors, the approach could potentially be generalized to other disease states and immunological phenotypes. A cluster of highly shared sequence variants was judged likely to be a technical artifact of the sequencing pipeline. At a false discovery rate of 0.05, a later analysis linked 16,951 TCR beta sequences to specific HLA alleles. An association between a missense DCLRE1C variant and V-gene and J-gene trimming of TCR beta chains was found in a later genetic analysis and replicated in an independent cohort. This cohort had only TCR beta chains sequenced, and the lack of alpha or paired-chain data limited which features could be detected. According to a later genetic analysis, donors in an Asian-associated ancestry cluster had fewer N-insertions in productive TCRs than the roughly 670-donor mean. In a later analysis, TCR association rates were found to vary across HLA loci, with the most associated TCRs seen for DRB1 alleles and the fewest for HLA-C alleles. Because counts were too low, seventeen rarely observed V segments, including chromosome 9 orphons, were excluded from the earlier analysis of 587 of the donors. Immune exposure information for the cohort was limited to CMV serostatus. When HLA alleles, especially DR and DQ, strongly co-occurred, TCR associations were difficult to assign to individual alleles. Because HLA typing was unavailable for some donors at each locus, only the typed subset was used in association tests. Correlated functional status among segregating V segments might reflect linkage disequilibrium, but an unknown experimental factor could not be ruled out. According to a later analysis, most CMV-associated TCR beta chains appeared to be HLA-restricted, and the HLA associations seemed to be driven largely by CMV exposure. Roughly uniform sequencing depth across donors was assumed in presence/absence analyses, although this assumption may not hold. In an earlier analysis of roughly 500 of the donors, most TCR beta V segments appeared in productive rearrangements about 90% or about 30% of the time, broadly matching IMGT annotations. A total of some 180 TCR beta chains were listed by the study as associated with cytomegalovirus. In vitro tests confirmed that a few of the cytomegalovirus-associated TCR beta chains recognize cytomegalovirus antigens. The classifier was reported to diagnose cytomegalovirus status with high specificity and sensitivity in both the original cohort and the validation cohort. A further reported finding was that TCR beta sequences accurately predicted the HLA-A and HLA-B alleles for most subjects in the first cohort. While some public TCRs were present in many individuals, most TCR sequences turned up only very rarely across donors. Some IMGT-functional V segments, including TRBV6-2 and TRBV6-3, could not be told apart with the 87-base-pair reads, so those segments were excluded.

The rearranged chain carries TRBV6-1 and TRBJ2-7; TRBD2 fits 11 bases in the junction. The sequence was obtained from a female donor in good health and CMV-seronegative. Sequenced: PBMCs. The CDR3 region: CASRGLAAPYEQYF. The DNA is TGTGCCAGCAGGGGACTAGCGGCCCCCTACGAGCAGTACTTC.